The next 32 T cell receptor beta chains were all read from a single sample in a study of shared clonotypes between healthy human individuals. TCRdb keeps only in-frame clones here, not all; method: immunoSEQ multiplex PCR. This sample has hundreds of thousands of clones, with roughly 70% found just once. What was sequenced was memory CD4+ T cells sorted from blood. The subset is: CD45RA-negative fraction. The receptors derive from a woman aged 30 to 39 in good health.

V gene TRBV7-8 combines with J gene TRBJ2-7; 8 nucleotides agree with TRBD2. The CDR3 runs 14 residues. The V and J ends lost 1 base and 3 bases, in that order; junction bases with no gene match: 2. The germline CDR1 and CDR2 sequences are SGHVS and FQNEAQ. CDR3 sequence reads: CASSLERGIYEQYF. The CDR3 nucleotides are TGTGCCAGCAGCTTAGAGCGGGGGATCTACGAGCAGTACTTC.

The chain recombines TRBV27 with TRBJ2-5, with 12 positions matching TRBD2. This CDR3 has 16 residues. After removal of 4 bases from V and 5 bases from J, the junction contained 8 bases not matched to a gene. Germline V CDR1 and CDR2: MNHEY, SMNVEV (reference sequence). The CDR3 DNA sequence: TGTGCCAGCAGTTCCCGAGGACTAGCGGGAATGGAGACCCAGTACTTC. Protein product: CASSSRGLAGMETQYF.

V usage is TRBV30 and J usage is TRBJ1-5; the D is unclear. Germline V lookup: CDR1 GTSNPN, CDR2 SVGIG (reference sequence). CDR3 length equals 14 residues. Trimming stripped 2 bases from V and 2 bases from J, with 10 bases between. The CDR3 DNA follows: TGTGCCTGGAGTCTTGCTGGGGGCAATCAGCCCCAGCATTTT. This encodes CAWSLAGGNQPQHF.

The chain has TRBV5-6 and TRBJ2-7, with TRBD1 matching 8 bases. This CDR3 has 12 residues. V dropped 1 base and J dropped 6; count of bases not matched to a gene: 0. The germline gives CDR1 SGHDT, CDR2 YYEEEE. The CDR3 region has the DNA TGTGCCAGCAGCTTGACAGGGGGCGAGCAGTACTTC. It is translated as CASSLTGGEQYF.

At least ten counts were recorded for this clone. V usage is TRBV6-6 and J usage is TRBJ1-2; 7 bases agree with TRBD1. V gave up 6 bases and J gave up 1 base; unmatched junction bases: 8. The germline V gene has CDR1 MNHNY and CDR2 SVGAGI (reference sequence). The CDR3 totals 15 residues. CDR3 nucleotides: TGTGCCAGCAGACACCATGACAGGGATAACTATGGCTACACCTTC. This sequence encodes CASRHHDRDNYGYTF.

CDR3 DNA: TGTGCCAGCAGACCCCTCGCCAGCTCCTACGAGCAGTACTTC. As protein: CASRPLASSYEQYF. J is TRBJ2-7 and V is TRBV11-2, with D unclear. This CDR3 is 14 amino acids long. V was trimmed by 6 bases and J by 0 bases, leaving 12 bases between them. Germline CDR1 SGHAT, CDR2 FQNNGV.

This clone was counted many times. The chain links TRBV9 to TRBJ2-2; a possible D gene is TRBD1 (5 bases). The CDR3 covers 16 residues. The V end lost 0 bases, the J end lost 3 bases, and 12 bases lay between the germline ends. Germline-derived CDR1 and CDR2 are SGDLS and YYNGEE. CDR3 sequence reads: CASSVAVGQDTGELFF. The CDR3 DNA reads TGTGCCAGCAGCGTAGCTGTGGGGCAGGACACCGGGGAGCTGTTTTTT.

This chain connects TRBV5-1 to TRBJ2-3, with TRBD2 identical over 10 bases. The CDR3 consists of 16 residues. V dropped 0 bases and J dropped 5; count of bases not matched to a gene: 6. The germline gives CDR1 SGHRS, CDR2 YFSETQ. CDR3 sequence reads: CASSLVLAGAEDTQYF. CDR3 in DNA: TGCGCCAGCAGCTTGGTGCTAGCGGGAGCCGAAGATACGCAGTATTTT.

The chain combines TRBV11-2 with TRBJ2-1, with 7 nucleotides matching TRBD2. V shed 1 base and J 14 bases; nucleotides not matched to a gene: 11. Germline V CDR1 and CDR2: SGHAT, FQNNGV. This CDR3 region has 14 residues. Written as DNA, the CDR3 is TGTGCCAGCAGCTTAGTAGCTAGCGGAGGAAGGGAGTTCTTC. It encodes CASSLVASGGREFF.

A note on this clone: A far larger clone is one nucleotide away, so this likely arose from a read error. Within the sample, other DNA sequences also encode this same CDR3. This chain joins TRBV15 and TRBJ1-4; D is possibly TRBD1 (5 bases). CDR3 length: 14 amino acids. Trimming took 1 base from V and 5 from J, leaving 8 bases between them. Germline CDR1 LNHNV, CDR2 YYDKDF (reference sequence). The CDR3 DNA reads as TGTGCCACCAGCAGAGGGCAGGGAAATGAAAAACTGTTTTTT. Protein product: CATSRGQGNEKLFF.

V gene TRBV4-1 combines with J gene TRBJ1-6, with unresolved D. The CDR3 has 14 residues. The ends were cut back, 0 bases at V and 7 bases at J, with 7 bases in the middle. CDR1 MGHRA and CDR2 YSYEKL come from the germline V gene. In nucleotides, the CDR3 is TGCGCCAGCAGCCAAGATCCGCGGAATTCACCCCTCCACTTT. Protein: CASSQDPRNSPLHF.

The V call is TRBV5-1, the J call TRBJ2-7; the match to TRBD1 covers 7 bases. This CDR3 has 16 residues. Looked up from germline, CDR1 is SGHRS and CDR2 is YFSETQ. After removal of 7 bases from V and 2 bases from J, the junction contained 15 bases not matched to a gene. CDR3 DNA: TGCGCCAGCTATCCGAATCCCGACAGGGATACCTACGAGCAGTACTTC. This gives the protein CASYPNPDRDTYEQYF.

V is TRBV6-1 and J is TRBJ1-2; no firm D call. CDR3 length equals 12 residues. The germline CDR1 and CDR2 sequences are MNHNS and SASEGT. The ends were cut back, 3 bases at V and 5 bases at J, with 7 bases in the middle. The CDR3 sequence is CASSDSVYGYTF. The DNA of the CDR3 is TGTGCCAGCAGTGACAGTGTTTATGGCTACACCTTC.

The genes are TRBV7-2 and TRBJ2-7, with 7 nucleotides matching TRBD2. Losses at the gene ends were 4 bases for V and 4 bases for J; bases not matched to a gene: 10. Germline CDR1 SGHTA, CDR2 FQGNSA. The CDR3 contains 15 residues. The CDR3 bases are TGTGCCAGCAGCTGGACCAGCGGGACGGGTTACGAGCAGTACTTC. Translated, it gives CASSWTSGTGYEQYF.

This chain links TRBV7-2 with TRBJ2-2, with TRBD2 identical over 10 bases. Germline V gene sequence: CDR1 SGHTA, CDR2 FQGNSA. Unmatched junction bases numbered 6, after V lost 3 bases and J lost 8 bases. The CDR3 runs to 15 residues. The CDR3 nucleotides are TGTGCCAGCAGCTTTTATCTAGCGGGAGAGGGGGAGCTGTTTTTT. As protein: CASSFYLAGEGELFF.

The chain carries TRBV9 and TRBJ2-2; weak D call: TRBD2 (5 bases). The CDR3 spans 19 residues. CDR1 is SGDLS, CDR2 YYNGEE, per germline. V was pared by 3 bases and J by 0 bases, with 21 bases between. In nucleotides, the CDR3 is TGTGCCAGCAGCGCTACCCTAGCCTCACAGCATCCGAACACCGGGGAGCTGTTTTTT. This codes for CASSATLASQHPNTGELFF.

The table lists this clone with a count of one. The chain carries TRBV21-1 and TRBJ2-7; TRBD2, as called in the table, went unchecked against the DNA. TRBV21-1 is labeled a pseudogene. The CDR3 is 17 residues long. The DNA for the CDR3 is TGTGCCAGCAGCTTTTTGGGGGGGCCGGGTAATCCCTACGAGCAGTACTTC. This sequence encodes CASSFLGGPGNPYEQYF.

This CDR3 is CASSLLPGQGRYEQYF. DNA for the CDR3: TGTGCCAGCAGCTTATTACCGGGACAGGGGAGGTACGAGCAGTACTTC. This chain links TRBV5-5 with TRBJ2-7; 10 bases are a match to TRBD1. CDR1 SGHKS and CDR2 YYEKEE come from the germline V gene (reference sequence). The CDR3 contains 16 residues. Trimming at V came to 2 bases and at J to 4 bases, leaving 9 bases not matched to a gene. Looking up the rest from reference TRBV5-5 and TRBJ2-7 gives the full variable domain: DAGVTQSPTHLIKTRGQQVTLRCSPISGHKSVSWYQQVLGQGPQFIFQYYEKEERGRGNFPDRFSARQFPNYSSELNVNALLLGDSALYLCASSLLPGQGRYEQYFGPGTRLTVT.

The chain recombines TRBV29-1 with TRBJ2-1; 7 bases map to TRBD2. J lost 8 bases, V lost 7 bases, and 8 bases had no gene match. CDR1 SQVTM and CDR2 ANQGSEA come from the germline V gene. This CDR3 spans 12 amino acids. CDR3 sequence: CSGVRGSDEQFF. The CDR3 DNA sequence: TGCAGCGGGGTCCGCGGGAGCGATGAGCAGTTCTTC.

The chain recombines TRBV15 with TRBJ2-7; D is undetermined. Germline V gene sequence: CDR1 LNHNV, CDR2 YYDKDF (reference sequence). V gave up 1 base and J gave up 0 bases, with 7 bases separating them. This CDR3 spans 14 amino acids. The CDR3 here is CATSRVRHSYEQYF. The CDR3 DNA follows: TGTGCCACCAGCAGAGTCAGGCACTCCTACGAGCAGTACTTC.

The chain joins TRBV29-1 to TRBJ2-3, with D perhaps matching TRBD2 (5 bases). The CDR3 is 14 amino acids. V lost 7 bases, J lost 0 bases, and 14 bases lay in between. Germline V gene sequence: CDR1 SQVTM, CDR2 ANQGSEA. The CDR3: CSGRYRGSTDTQYF. CDR3 in DNA: TGCAGCGGGAGGTATCGCGGCAGCACAGATACGCAGTATTTT.

For the CDR3, the DNA is TGTGCCAGCATGCCCGGGACCCTCCAAGAGACCCAGTACTTC. The encoded protein is CASMPGTLQETQYF. The chain employs TRBV27 and TRBJ2-5; TRBD1 or TRBD2 may be the D gene (5 bases each). Germline CDR1 is MNHEY and CDR2 is SMNVEV (reference sequence). V was pared by 7 bases and J by 1 base, with 13 bases between. This CDR3 is built from 14 residues.

The V and J genes are TRBV6-1 and TRBJ2-1, with TRBD2 as a possible D gene (5 bases). The ends were cut back, 6 bases at V and 8 bases at J, with 14 bases in the middle. This CDR3 is 13 amino acids long. Germline V gene lookup returns CDR1 MNHNS and CDR2 SASEGT. The CDR3 nucleotides are TGTGCCAGCAGCACCGTCGGACTGCATGAGCAGTTCTTC. Protein sequence: CASSTVGLHEQFF.

In this sample, this clone turned up a few times. The V gene is TRBV7-3, the J gene TRBJ1-1, with D uncertain. CDR3 length equals 13 residues. V lost 2 bases and J lost 3, with 7 bases in between. The germline gives CDR1 SGHTA, CDR2 FQGTGA. The CDR3 is CASSLQMDTEAFF. The CDR3 nucleotides are TGTGCCAGCAGCTTACAAATGGACACTGAAGCTTTCTTT.

Note on this clone: At the DNA level, this CDR3 is encoded by other sequences in the same sample as well. The chain combines TRBV28 with TRBJ2-6; D unresolved. CDR3 length: 13 amino acids. Germline CDR1 MDHEN, CDR2 SYDVKM. V lost 5 bases, J lost 1 base, and 3 bases lay in between. The CDR3 loop reads CASSLSGANVLTF. CDR3 DNA sequence: TGTGCCAGCAGTCTGTCTGGGGCCAACGTCCTGACTTTC.

For this clone: Within the sample, other DNA sequences also encode this same CDR3. The chain carries TRBV5-1 and TRBJ2-1; D perhaps matches TRBD2 (6 bases). V lost 4 bases to trimming and J lost 1 base, with 12 bases between them. This CDR3 spans 15 amino acids. Germline assignment: CDR1 SGHRS and CDR2 YFSETQ. The CDR3 sequence is CASSRDSNSYNEQFF. CDR3 nucleotides: TGCGCCAGCAGCAGGGACTCCAATTCCTACAATGAGCAGTTCTTC.

This rearrangement joins TRBV11-3 to TRBJ1-1; possibly TRBD1 for D (6 bases). Germline assignment: CDR1 SGHNT and CDR2 YENEEA. Trimming removed 3 bases from V and 4 bases from J, with 12 bases in between. The CDR3 spans 14 residues. CDR3 in amino acids: CASSFQGSRTEAFF. As DNA, the CDR3 is TGTGCCAGCAGCTTCCAGGGGTCGCGCACTGAAGCTTTCTTT.

The chain uses TRBV5-3 and TRBJ2-1, with D unresolved. TRBV5-3 is flagged as an ORF with uncertain function. The CDR3 contains 12 residues. Trimming stripped 2 bases from V and 9 bases from J, with 9 bases between. The CDR3, as DNA: TGTGCCAGAAGCTTCCAGCGCGGTGAGCAGTTCTTC. It is translated as CARSFQRGEQFF.

This clone has only one observation. The chain employs TRBV7-7 and TRBJ2-5; D might be TRBD1 (6 bases). V was shortened by 5 bases and J by 1 base, with 17 bases between the two germline ends. Germline loops: CDR1 SSHAT, CDR2 FNYEAQ (reference sequence). There are 16 residues in the CDR3. The CDR3 spells CASSPGLGGGQETQYF. The CDR3 DNA reads TGTGCCAGCAGCCCCGGGCTAGGGGGTGGCCAAGAGACCCAGTACTTC.

The rearrangement links TRBV27 to TRBJ2-4, with TRBD1 matching 8 bases. The ends lost 9 bases at V and 6 bases at J; junction bases unmatched: 10. The CDR3 sequence is 14 residues long. Per the germline V gene, CDR1 is MNHEY and CDR2 is SMNVEV (reference sequence). CDR3 in DNA: TGTGCCAGTACAGACAGGGGTGGTGTAAACATTCAGTACTTC. Translating it yields CASTDRGGVNIQYF.

This chain uses TRBV28 with TRBJ1-1, with 8 nucleotides matching TRBD1. The CDR3 has 15 amino acids. Germline CDR1 reads MDHEN; CDR2 reads SYDVKM. V gave up 2 bases and J gave up 1 base; unmatched junction bases: 3. The CDR3 loop reads CASSLGDRRNTEAFF. The CDR3 DNA follows: TGTGCCAGCAGTTTAGGGGACAGGAGGAACACTGAAGCTTTCTTT.

A note on this clone: The sample contains more than one DNA sequence encoding this CDR3. The chain employs TRBV4-1 and TRBJ2-5, with D possibly being TRBD2 (7 bases). From germline, CDR1 is MGHRA and CDR2 YSYEKL. Trimming took 1 base from V and 5 from J, leaving 14 bases between them. The CDR3 is made up of 15 amino acids. CDR3 coding DNA: TGCGCCAGCAGCCAAGGCCCGGGGGGCGAGGAGACCCAGTACTTC. It is translated as CASSQGPGGEETQYF.